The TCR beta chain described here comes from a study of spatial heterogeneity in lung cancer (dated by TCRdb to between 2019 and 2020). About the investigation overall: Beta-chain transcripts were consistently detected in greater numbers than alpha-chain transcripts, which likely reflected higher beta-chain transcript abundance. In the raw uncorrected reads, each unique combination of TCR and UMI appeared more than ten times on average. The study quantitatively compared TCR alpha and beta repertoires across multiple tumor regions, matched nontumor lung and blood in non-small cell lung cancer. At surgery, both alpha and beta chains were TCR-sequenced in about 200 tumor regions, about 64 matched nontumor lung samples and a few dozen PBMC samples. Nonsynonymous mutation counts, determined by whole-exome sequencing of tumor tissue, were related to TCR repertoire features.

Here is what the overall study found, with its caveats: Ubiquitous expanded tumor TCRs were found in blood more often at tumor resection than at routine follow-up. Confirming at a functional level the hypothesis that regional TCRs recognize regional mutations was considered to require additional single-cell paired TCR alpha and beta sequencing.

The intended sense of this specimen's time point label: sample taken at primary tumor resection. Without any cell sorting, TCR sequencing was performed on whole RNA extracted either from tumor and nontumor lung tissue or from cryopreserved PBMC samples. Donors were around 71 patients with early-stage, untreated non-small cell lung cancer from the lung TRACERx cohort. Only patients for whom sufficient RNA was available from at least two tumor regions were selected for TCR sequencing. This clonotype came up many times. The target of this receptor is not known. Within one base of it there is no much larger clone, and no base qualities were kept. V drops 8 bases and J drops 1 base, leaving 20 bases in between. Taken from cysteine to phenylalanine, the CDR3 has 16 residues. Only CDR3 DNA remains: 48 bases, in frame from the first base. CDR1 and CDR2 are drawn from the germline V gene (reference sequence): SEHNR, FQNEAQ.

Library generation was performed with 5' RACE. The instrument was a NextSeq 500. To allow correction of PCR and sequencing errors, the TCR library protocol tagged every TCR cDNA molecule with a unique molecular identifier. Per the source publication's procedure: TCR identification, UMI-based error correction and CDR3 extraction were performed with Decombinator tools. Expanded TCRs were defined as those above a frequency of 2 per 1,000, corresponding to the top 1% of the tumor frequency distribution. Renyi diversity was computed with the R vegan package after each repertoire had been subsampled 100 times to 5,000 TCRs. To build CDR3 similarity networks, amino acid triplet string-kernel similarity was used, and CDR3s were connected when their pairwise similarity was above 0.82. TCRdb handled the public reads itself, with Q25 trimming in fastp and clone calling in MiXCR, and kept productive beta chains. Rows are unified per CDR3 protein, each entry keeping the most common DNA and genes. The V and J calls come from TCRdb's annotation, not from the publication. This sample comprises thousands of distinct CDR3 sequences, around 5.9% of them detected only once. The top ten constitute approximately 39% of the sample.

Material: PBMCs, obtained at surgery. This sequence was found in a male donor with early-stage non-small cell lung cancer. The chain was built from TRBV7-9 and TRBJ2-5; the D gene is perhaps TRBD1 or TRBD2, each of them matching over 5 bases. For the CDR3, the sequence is CASHTPGPGLQETQYF. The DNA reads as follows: TGTGCCAGCCATACCCCGGGGCCAGGGCTCCAAGAGACCCAGTACTTC.